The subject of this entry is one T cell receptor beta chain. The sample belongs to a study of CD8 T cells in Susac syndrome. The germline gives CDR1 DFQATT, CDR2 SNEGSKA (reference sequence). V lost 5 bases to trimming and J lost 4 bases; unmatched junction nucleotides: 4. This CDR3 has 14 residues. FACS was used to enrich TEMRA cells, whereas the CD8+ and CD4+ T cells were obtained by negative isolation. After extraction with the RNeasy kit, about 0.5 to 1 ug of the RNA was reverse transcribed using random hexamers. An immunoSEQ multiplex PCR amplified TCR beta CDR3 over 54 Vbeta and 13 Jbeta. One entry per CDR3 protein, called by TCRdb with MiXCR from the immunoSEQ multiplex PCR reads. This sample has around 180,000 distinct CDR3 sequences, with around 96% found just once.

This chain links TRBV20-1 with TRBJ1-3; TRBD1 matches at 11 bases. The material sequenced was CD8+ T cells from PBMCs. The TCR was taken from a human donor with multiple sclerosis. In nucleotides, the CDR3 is TGCAGTGCTGGACAGGGGGCGCCGGGAAACACCATATATTTT. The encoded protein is CSAGQGAPGNTIYF.